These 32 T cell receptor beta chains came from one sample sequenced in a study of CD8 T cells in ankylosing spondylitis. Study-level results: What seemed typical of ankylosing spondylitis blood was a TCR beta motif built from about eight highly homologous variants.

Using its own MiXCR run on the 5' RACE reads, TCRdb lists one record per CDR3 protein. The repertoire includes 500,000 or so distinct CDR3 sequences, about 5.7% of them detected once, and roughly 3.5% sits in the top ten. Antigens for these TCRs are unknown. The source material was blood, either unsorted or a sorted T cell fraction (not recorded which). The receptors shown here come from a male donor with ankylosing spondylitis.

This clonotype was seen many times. The CDR3 here is CASSLAWGAYQETQYF. The DNA for the CDR3 is TGCGCCAGCAGCTTGGCCTGGGGGGCGTACCAAGAGACCCAGTACTTC. The chain employs TRBV5-1 and TRBJ2-5, with D perhaps being TRBD1 or TRBD2 (6 bases each). V was trimmed by 0 bases and J by 0 bases, leaving 12 bases between them. This CDR3 contains 16 residues. Germline CDR1 is SGHRS and CDR2 is YFSETQ.

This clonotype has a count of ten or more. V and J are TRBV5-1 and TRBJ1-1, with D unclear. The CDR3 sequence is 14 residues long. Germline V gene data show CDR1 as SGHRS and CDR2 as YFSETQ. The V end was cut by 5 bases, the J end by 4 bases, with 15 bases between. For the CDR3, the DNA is TGCGCCAGCAGTCAAGCCCTCATGGGCACTGAAGCTTTCTTT. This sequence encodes CASSQALMGTEAFF.

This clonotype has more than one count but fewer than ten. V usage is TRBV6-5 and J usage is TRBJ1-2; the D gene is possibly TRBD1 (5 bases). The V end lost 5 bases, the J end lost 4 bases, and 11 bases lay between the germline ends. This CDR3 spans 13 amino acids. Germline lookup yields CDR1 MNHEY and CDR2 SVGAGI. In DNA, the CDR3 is TGTGCCAGCAGTCGGGACGGTGGCTATGGCTACACCTTC. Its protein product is CASSRDGGYGYTF.

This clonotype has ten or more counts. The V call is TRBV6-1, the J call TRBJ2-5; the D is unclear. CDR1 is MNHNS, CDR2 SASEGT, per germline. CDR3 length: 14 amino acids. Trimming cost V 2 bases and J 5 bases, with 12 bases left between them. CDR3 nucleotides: TGTGCCAGCAGTGAATCCCCTATCGGGGAGACCCAGTACTTC. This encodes CASSESPIGETQYF.

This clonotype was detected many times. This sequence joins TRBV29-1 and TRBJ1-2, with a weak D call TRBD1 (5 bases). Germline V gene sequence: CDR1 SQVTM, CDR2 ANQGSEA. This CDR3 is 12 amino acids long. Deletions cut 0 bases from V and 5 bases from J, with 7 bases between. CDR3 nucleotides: TGCAGCGTTGAAGATGCAGGGTATGGCTACACCTTC. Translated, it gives CSVEDAGYGYTF.

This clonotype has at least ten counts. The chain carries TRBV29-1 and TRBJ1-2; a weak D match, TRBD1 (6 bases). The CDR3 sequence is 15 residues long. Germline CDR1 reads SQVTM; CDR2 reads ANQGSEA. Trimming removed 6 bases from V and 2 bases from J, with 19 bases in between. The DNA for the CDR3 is TGCAGCGTAACTGACTACAGGGTCACAAACTATGGCTACACCTTC. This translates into CSVTDYRVTNYGYTF.

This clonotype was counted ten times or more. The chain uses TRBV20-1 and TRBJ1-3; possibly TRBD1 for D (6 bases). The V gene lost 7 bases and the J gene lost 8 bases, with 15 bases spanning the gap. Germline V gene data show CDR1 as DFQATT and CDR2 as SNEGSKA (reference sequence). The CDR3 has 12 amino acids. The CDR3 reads CSGQAGADTIYF. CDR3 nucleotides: TGCAGTGGACAAGCAGGGGCCGACACCATATATTTT.

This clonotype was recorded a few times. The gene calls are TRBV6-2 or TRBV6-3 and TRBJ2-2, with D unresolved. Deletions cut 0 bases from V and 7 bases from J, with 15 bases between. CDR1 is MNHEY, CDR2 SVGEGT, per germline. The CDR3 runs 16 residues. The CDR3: CASSYSEALYGGELFF. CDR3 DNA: TGTGCCAGCAGTTACTCAGAAGCCCTCTATGGCGGGGAGCTGTTTTTT.

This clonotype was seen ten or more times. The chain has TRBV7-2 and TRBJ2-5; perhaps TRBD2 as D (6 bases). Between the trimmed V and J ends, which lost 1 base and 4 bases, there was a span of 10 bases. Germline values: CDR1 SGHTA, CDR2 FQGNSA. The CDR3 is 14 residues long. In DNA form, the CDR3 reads TGTGCCAGCAGCTTAGATCGCGGGGTAGAGACCCAGTACTTC. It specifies CASSLDRGVETQYF.

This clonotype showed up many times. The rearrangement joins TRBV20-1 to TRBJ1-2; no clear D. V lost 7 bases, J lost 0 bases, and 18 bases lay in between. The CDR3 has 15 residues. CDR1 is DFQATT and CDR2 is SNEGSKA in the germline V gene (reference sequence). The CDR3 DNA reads TGCAGTGTTAAGGGCTCTCCCGTAGCTAACTATGGCTACACCTTC. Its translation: CSVKGSPVANYGYTF.

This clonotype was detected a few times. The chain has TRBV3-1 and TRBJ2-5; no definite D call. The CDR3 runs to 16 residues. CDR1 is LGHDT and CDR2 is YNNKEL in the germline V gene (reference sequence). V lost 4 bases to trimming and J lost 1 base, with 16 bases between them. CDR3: CASSPLPLRAQETQYF. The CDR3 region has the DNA TGTGCCAGCAGCCCGTTACCACTCCGGGCCCAAGAGACCCAGTACTTC.

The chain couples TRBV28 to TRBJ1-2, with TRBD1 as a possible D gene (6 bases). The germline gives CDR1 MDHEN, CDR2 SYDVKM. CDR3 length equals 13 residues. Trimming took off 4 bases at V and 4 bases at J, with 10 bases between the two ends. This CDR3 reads CASSSMTGYGYTF. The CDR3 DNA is TGTGCCAGCAGTTCGATGACAGGCTATGGCTACACCTTC.

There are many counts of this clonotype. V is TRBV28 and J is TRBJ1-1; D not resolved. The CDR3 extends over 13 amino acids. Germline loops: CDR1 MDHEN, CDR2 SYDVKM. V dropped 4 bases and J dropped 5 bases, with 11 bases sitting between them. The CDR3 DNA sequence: TGTGCCAGCAGTTATGCGGGTCCTACTGAAGCTTTCTTT. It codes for CASSYAGPTEAFF.

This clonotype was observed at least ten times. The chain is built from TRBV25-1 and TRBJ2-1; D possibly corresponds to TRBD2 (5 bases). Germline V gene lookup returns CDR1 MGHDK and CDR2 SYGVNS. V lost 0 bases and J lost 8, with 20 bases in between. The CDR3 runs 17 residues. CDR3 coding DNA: TGTGCCAGCAGTGAATATTCCCCTGAATCTAGCCTATATGAGCAGTTCTTC. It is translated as CASSEYSPESSLYEQFF.

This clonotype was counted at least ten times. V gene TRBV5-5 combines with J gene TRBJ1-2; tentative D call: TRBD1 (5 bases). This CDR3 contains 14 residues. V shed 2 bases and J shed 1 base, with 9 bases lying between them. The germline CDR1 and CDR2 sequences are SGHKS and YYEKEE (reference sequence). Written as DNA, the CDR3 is TGTGCCAGCAGCTTACCCAGGGTTAACTATGGCTACACCTTC. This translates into CASSLPRVNYGYTF.

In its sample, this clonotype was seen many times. CDR3 in amino acids: CSVEIPGPDTQYF. The CDR3, as DNA: TGCAGCGTTGAAATTCCGGGCCCAGATACGCAGTATTTT. The chain employs TRBV29-1 and TRBJ2-3; D remains unclear. The V gene lost 2 bases and the J gene lost 4 bases, with 10 bases spanning the gap. CDR1 and CDR2 from the germline V gene are SQVTM and ANQGSEA. This CDR3 contains 13 residues.

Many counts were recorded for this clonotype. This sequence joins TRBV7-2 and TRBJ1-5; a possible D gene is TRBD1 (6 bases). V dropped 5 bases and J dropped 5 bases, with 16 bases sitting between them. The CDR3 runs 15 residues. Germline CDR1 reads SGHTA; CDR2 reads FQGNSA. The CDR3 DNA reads TGTGCCAGCAGCCAAGAGGGAGGGGGATATCAGCCCCAGCATTTT. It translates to CASSQEGGGYQPQHF. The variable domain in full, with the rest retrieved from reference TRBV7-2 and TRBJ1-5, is GAGVSQSPSNKVTEKGKDVELRCDPISGHTALYWYRQSLGQGLEFLIYFQGNSAPDKSGLPSDRFSAERTGGSVSTLTIQRTQQEDSAVYLCASSQEGGGYQPQHFGDGTRLSIL.

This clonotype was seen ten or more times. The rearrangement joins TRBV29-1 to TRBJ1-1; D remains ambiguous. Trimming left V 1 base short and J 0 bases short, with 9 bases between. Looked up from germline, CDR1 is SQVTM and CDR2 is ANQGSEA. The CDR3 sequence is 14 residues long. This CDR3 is CSVEAQFMNTEAFF. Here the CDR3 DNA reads TGCAGCGTTGAAGCCCAATTCATGAACACTGAAGCTTTCTTT.

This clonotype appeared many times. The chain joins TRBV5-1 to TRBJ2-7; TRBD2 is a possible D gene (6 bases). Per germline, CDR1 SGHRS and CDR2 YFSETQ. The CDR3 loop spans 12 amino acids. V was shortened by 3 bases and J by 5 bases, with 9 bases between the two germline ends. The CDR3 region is CASSSGRHEQYF. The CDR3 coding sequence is TGCGCCAGCAGCTCCGGGAGACACGAGCAGTACTTC.

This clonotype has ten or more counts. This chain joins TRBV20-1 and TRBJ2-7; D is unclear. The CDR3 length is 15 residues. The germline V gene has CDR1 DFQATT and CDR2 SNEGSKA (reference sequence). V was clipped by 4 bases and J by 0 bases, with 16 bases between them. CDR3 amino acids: CSATLTVLYSYEQYF. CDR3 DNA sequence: TGCAGTGCTACACTAACCGTACTATACTCCTACGAGCAGTACTTC.

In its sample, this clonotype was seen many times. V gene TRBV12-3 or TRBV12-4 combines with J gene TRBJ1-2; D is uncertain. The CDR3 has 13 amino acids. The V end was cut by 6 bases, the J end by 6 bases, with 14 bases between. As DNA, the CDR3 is TGTGCCAGCAGCGAACTTCGGAGGGATGGCTACACCTTC. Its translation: CASSELRRDGYTF.

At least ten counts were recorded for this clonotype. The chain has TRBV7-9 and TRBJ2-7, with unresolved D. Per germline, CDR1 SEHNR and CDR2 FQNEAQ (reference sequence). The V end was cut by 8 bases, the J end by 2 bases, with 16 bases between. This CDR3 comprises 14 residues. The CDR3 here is CASVPWGKAYEQYF. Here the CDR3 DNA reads TGTGCCAGCGTTCCTTGGGGTAAGGCCTACGAGCAGTACTTC.

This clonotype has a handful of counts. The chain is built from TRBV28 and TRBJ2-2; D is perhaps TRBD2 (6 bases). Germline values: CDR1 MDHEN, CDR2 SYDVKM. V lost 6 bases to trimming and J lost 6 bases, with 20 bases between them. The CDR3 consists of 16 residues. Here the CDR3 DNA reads TGTGCCAGCAGCCTCCCGGGACTGCCGAGGGCCGGGGAGCTGTTTTTT. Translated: CASSLPGLPRAGELFF.

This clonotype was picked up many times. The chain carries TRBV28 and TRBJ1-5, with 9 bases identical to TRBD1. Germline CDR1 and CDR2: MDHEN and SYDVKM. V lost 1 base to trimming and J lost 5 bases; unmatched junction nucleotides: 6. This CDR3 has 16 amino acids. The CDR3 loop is CASSLFGDREYQPQHF. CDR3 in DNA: TGTGCCAGCAGTTTATTCGGGGACAGGGAATATCAGCCCCAGCATTTT.

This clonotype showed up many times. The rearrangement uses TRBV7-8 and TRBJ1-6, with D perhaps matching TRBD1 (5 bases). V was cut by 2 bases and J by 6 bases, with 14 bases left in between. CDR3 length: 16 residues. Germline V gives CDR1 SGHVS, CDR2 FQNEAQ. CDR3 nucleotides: TGTGCCAGCAGCTTATACGGGGGGGTTCGTAATTCACCCCTCCACTTT. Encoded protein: CASSLYGGVRNSPLHF.

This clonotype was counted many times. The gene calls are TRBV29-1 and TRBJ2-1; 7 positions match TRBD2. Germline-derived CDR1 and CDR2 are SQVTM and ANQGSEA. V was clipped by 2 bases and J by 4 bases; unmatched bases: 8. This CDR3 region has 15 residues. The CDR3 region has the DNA TGCAGCGTTGAAATGTGGCGGGGAGGGTACAATGAGCAGTTCTTC. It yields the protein CSVEMWRGGYNEQFF.

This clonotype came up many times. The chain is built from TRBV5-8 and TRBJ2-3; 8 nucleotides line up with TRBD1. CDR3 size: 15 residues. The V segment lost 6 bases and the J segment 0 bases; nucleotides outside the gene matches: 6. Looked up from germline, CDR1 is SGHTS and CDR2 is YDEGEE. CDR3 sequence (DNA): TGTGCCAGCAACTACAGGGGGATGAGCACAGATACGCAGTATTTT. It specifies CASNYRGMSTDTQYF.

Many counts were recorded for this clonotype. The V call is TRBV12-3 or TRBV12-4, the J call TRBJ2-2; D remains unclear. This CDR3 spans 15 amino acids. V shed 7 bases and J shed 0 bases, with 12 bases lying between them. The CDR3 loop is CASTPAAANTGELFF. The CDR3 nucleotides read TGTGCCAGCACCCCTGCGGCCGCGAACACCGGGGAGCTGTTTTTT.

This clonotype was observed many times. The CDR3 reads CASTPGRSYEQYF. The CDR3 nucleotides read TGTGCCAGCACCCCGGGGCGGTCCTACGAGCAGTACTTC. The V call is TRBV28, the J call TRBJ2-7, with D possibly called TRBD1 or TRBD2 (5 bases each). Between the trimmed V and J ends, which lost 7 bases and 1 base, there was a span of 11 bases. The CDR3 runs to 13 residues. Looked up from germline, CDR1 is MDHEN and CDR2 is SYDVKM.

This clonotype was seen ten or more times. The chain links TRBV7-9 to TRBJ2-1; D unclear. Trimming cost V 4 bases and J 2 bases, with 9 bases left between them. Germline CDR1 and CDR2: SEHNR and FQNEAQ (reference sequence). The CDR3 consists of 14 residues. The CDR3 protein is CASSSHGAYNEQFF. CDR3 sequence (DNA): TGTGCCAGCAGCTCCCATGGGGCCTACAATGAGCAGTTCTTC.

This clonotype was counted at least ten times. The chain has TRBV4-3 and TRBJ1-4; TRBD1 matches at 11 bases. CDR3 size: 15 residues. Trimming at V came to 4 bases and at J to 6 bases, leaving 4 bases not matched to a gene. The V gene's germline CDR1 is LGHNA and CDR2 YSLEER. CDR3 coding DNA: TGCGCCAGCAGCCTCGGGACAGGGGGGGATGAAAAACTGTTTTTT. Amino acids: CASSLGTGGDEKLFF.

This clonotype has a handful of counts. CDR3 residues: CASGGRPNTEAFF. The CDR3 bases are TGTGCCAGCGGGGGACGGCCGAACACTGAAGCTTTCTTT. The gene calls are TRBV6-1 and TRBJ1-1; the D gene is possibly TRBD1 (5 bases). CDR3 length: 13 amino acids. The V gene lost 8 bases and the J gene lost 1 base, with 11 bases spanning the gap. Germline loops: CDR1 MNHNS, CDR2 SASEGT.